This TCR beta chain was sequenced for a study of shared clonotypes between healthy human individuals. Naive CD8 cells comprised CD45RO-negative, CCR7-positively selected cells, excluding terminally differentiated effector memory CD45RA+ cells. TCRdb's copy holds only in-frame clones and misses some; the assay was immunoSEQ multiplex PCR. This sample has about 1.9 million clones, with 93% found just once. The sequence was collected from a man younger than 30 in good health. Some clones in this sample may be carry-over from other donors' samples. Sequenced material: naive CD8+ T cells from PBMCs.

The CDR3 nucleotides read TGTGCCAGCAGCTTAGCCCGGCTAGCCAACCAAGAGGGATCCTACGAGCAGTACTTC. Translation: CASSLARLANQEGSYEQYF. V gene TRBV11-2 combines with J gene TRBJ2-7; possible D gene TRBD2, 5 bases. Germline V gives CDR1 SGHAT, CDR2 FQNNGV. This CDR3 contains 19 residues. The V gene lost 1 base and the J gene lost 1 base, with 23 bases spanning the gap.